This T cell receptor beta chain was identified in a study of OX40 agonist ivuxolimab in advanced cancers. Study-wide context: At 82.7% male, the cohort had a mean age of around 56 years, ranging from 23 to 79.

Germline assignment: CDR1 MNHNS and CDR2 SASEGT. This CDR3 has 16 residues. The V and J ends lost 4 bases and 4 bases, in that order; junction bases with no gene match: 7. The data were produced by immunoSEQ multiplex PCR, yet TCRdb's version contains in-frame clones alone and is incomplete. This table has tens of thousands of clones, about 88% appearing once. The sequencing used CD4+ or CD8+ T cells sorted from blood, collected in a trial of the OX40 agonist ivuxolimab. The chain joins TRBV6-1 to TRBJ1-5; 10 nucleotides agree with TRBD1. This sequence originates from an adult with an advanced solid tumor such as melanoma, head and neck, liver or kidney cancer. CDR3 DNA sequence: TGTGCCAGCAGTGGACCGGGACAGGGGCCTAATCAGCCCCAGCATTTT. Translation: CASSGPGQGPNQPQHF.